This T cell receptor beta chain was observed in a study of blood T cells in healthy people across ages. CDR1 SNHLY and CDR2 FYNNEI come from the germline V gene. The CDR3 is 14 amino acids. V lost 4 bases and J 4 bases, leaving 13 bases between the germline ends. For the second PCR, which ran for about 7 to 11 cycles, a sample-barcoded 5' primer and a J-beta primer mix were used. TCRdb reanalysed the 5' RACE reads using MiXCR and keeps one entry per CDR3 protein. The table has under 2,000,000 distinct CDR3 sequences, 49% seen once. Sequenced: blood. The sequence came from a woman aged 40 to 49 in good health. The rearrangement uses TRBV2 and TRBJ1-2, with unresolved D. CDR3 DNA: TGTGCCAGCAGTGTAAACCCGCCCGTCTATGGCTACACCTTC. Amino acid sequence: CASSVNPPVYGYTF.